The T cell receptor beta chain under discussion was sequenced for a study of blood T cell repertoires in COVID-19. Whole-study context: Sample material is recorded as cDNA or gDNA derived from T cells, B-cell-depleted T cells, or PBMCs.

Clinical history reported by participants formed the basis on which cohorts were assigned. Generated by immunoSEQ multiplex PCR, the TCRdb table keeps only in-frame clones and is missing some. The sample lists 320,000 or so clones, over 70% occurring once. The sample comprised PBMCs or T cells enriched from blood (not recorded which). This sequence originates from a man aged 25 to 45 who had recovered from COVID-19.

The CDR3 is CASSTQGQGGFMGAFF. The CDR3, as DNA: TGTGCCAGCAGCACACAGGGGCAGGGTGGGTTTATGGGAGCTTTCTTT. The chain recombines TRBV7-9 with TRBJ1-1, with 7 bases that match TRBD1. The CDR3 is 16 residues long. Germline-derived CDR1 and CDR2 are SEHNR and FQNEAQ (reference sequence). J was trimmed by 10 bases and V by 5 bases; bases with no gene match: 19.